This passage covers 4 T cell receptor beta chains from one sample sequenced in a study of shared clonotypes between healthy human individuals. Some clones are missing from TCRdb's copy, which holds only in-frame ones; the method was immunoSEQ multiplex PCR. The sample holds approximately 980,000 clones, approximately 76% seen once. The sample consisted of memory CD4+ T cells sorted from blood. Subset given: CD45RA-negative fraction. These receptors were collected from a man aged 18 to 35 in good health.

Remarks on this clone: This CDR3 fails to terminate in the conserved phenylalanine or tryptophan, so it likely reflects a read error. The DNA is omitted, as the CDR3 cannot be located on it reliably, and the CDR3 follows TCRdb's listing. The chain is built from TRBV6-5 and TRBJ2-7; TRBD2 is the table's D call, not checked against the DNA. From germline, CDR1 is MNHEY and CDR2 SVGAGI. The CDR3 is made up of 11 amino acids, end residues included. The CDR3: CASGQPGLASL.

This chain links TRBV7-9 with TRBJ2-5; D is uncertain. Trimming shortened V by 5 bases and J by 2 bases, and 3 bases separated the two germline ends. Germline V CDR1 and CDR2: SEHNR, FQNEAQ (reference sequence). This CDR3 has 11 residues. The CDR3 loop is CASSHQETQYF. CDR3 nucleotides: TGTGCCAGCAGCCATCAAGAGACCCAGTACTTC.

The V call is TRBV27, the J call TRBJ2-7; D unclear. V was pared by 2 bases and J by 2 bases, with 13 bases between. CDR3 size: 15 residues. The germline V gene has CDR1 MNHEY and CDR2 SMNVEV (reference sequence). CDR3 region: CASSLGSTVPYEQYF. In DNA, the CDR3 is TGTGCCAGCAGTTTAGGATCCACTGTTCCCTACGAGCAGTACTTC.

This sequence joins TRBV7-2 and TRBJ2-5, with no clear D. V dropped 0 bases and J dropped 5 bases, with 4 bases sitting between them. Germline loops: CDR1 SGHTA, CDR2 FQGNSA. The CDR3 consists of 12 residues. In DNA form, the CDR3 reads TGTGCCAGCAGCTTAGCGCGGGAGACCCAGTACTTC. This translates into CASSLARETQYF.